This T cell receptor (beta chain) was captured by sequencing in a study of radiotherapy plus CTLA-4 blockade in lung cancer. Study information: Objective responses arose in approximately 19% of patients, and around 32% experienced disease control.

Concerning this clone: The antigen is unknown.

Notes on the study in general: Peripheral blood showed expansion of tumor-derived TCR clones after radiotherapy and ipilimumab.

CDR3 size: 14 residues. V dropped 6 bases and J dropped 2 bases, with 14 bases sitting between them. Germline loops: CDR1 MNHNS, CDR2 SASEGT. The protocol was immunoSEQ multiplex PCR, while the TCRdb copy is restricted to in-frame clones and leaves out a portion. The profile shows roughly 39,000 clones, about 80% of them singletons. Here the sequenced sample was peripheral blood, taken from a patient treated with radiotherapy plus ipilimumab. The clonotype was recovered from a human donor with non-small cell lung cancer who had stable disease on radiotherapy plus ipilimumab. V usage is TRBV6-1 and J usage is TRBJ2-7; the D gene is possibly TRBD2 (6 bases). The CDR3 DNA reads as TGTGCCAGCAGGGCGGGACTTCCGGCCTACGAGCAGTACGTC. Amino acid sequence: CASRAGLPAYEQYV.